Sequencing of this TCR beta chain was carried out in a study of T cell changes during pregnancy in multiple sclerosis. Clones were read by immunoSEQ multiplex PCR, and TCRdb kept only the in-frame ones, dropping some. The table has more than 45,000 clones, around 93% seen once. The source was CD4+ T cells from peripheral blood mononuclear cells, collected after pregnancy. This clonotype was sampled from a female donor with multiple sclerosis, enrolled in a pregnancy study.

CDR3 coding DNA: TGTGCCAGCAGCTTATTTAGGATGGGGGCCACTGAAGCTTTCTTT. Translated: CASSLFRMGATEAFF. The chain joins TRBV7-8 to TRBJ1-1; weak D call: TRBD1 (6 bases). This CDR3 has 15 amino acids. Trimming pared 2 bases from V and 4 bases from J, leaving 14 bases between. In germline, CDR1 is SGHVS, CDR2 FQNEAQ. Variable domain in full (rest from reference TRBV7-8 and TRBJ1-1): GAGVSQSPRYKVAKRGQDVALRCDPISGHVSLFWYQQALGQGPEFLTYFQNEAQLDKSGLPSDRFFAERPEGSVSTLKIQRTQQEDSAVYLCASSLFRMGATEAFFGQGTRLTVV.